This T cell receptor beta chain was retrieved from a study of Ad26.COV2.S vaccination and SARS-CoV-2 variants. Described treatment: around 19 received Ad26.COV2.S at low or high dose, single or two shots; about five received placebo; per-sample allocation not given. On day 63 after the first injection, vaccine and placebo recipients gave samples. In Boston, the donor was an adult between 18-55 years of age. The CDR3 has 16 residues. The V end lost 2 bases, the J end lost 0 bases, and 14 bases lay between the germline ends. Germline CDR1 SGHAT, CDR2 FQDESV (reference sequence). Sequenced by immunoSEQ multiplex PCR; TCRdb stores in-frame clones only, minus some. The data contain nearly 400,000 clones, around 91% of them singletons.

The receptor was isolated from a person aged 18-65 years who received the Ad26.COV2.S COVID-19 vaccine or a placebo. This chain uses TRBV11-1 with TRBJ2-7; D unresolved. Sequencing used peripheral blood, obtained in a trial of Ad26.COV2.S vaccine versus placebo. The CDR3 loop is CASSLRGGRSSYEQYF. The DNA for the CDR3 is TGTGCCAGCAGCTTACGTGGCGGAAGAAGCTCCTACGAGCAGTACTTC.